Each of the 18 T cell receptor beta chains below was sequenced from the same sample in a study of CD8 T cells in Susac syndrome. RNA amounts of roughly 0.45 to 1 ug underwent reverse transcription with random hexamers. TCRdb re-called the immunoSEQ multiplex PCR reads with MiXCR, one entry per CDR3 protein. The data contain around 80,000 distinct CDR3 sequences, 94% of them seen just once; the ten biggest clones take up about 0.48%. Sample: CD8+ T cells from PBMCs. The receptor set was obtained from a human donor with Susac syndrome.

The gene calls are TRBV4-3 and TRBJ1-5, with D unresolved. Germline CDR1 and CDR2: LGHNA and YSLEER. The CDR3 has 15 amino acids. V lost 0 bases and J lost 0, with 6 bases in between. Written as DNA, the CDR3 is TGCGCCAGCAGCCAAGACATTTTTAGCAATCAGCCCCAGCATTTT. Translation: CASSQDIFSNQPQHF.

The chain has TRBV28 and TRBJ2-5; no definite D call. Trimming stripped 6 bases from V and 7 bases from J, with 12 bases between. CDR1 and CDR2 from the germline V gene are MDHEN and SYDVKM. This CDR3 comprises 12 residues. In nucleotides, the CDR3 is TGTGCCAGCAGAGACCGACAATGGACCCAGTACTTC. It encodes CASRDRQWTQYF.

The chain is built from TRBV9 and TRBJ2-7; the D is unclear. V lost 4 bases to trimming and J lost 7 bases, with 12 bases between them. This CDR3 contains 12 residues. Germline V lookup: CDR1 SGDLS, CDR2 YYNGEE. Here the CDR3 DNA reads TGTGCCAGCAGCCCCGCCTTGGGTGAGCAGTACTTC. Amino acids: CASSPALGEQYF.

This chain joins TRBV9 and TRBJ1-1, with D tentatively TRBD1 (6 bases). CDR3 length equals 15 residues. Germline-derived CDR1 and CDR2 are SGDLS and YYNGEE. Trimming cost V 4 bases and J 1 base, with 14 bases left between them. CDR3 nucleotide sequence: TGTGCCAGCAGCCCTTCGGACAGCGAGAACACTGAAGCTTTCTTT. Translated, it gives CASSPSDSENTEAFF.

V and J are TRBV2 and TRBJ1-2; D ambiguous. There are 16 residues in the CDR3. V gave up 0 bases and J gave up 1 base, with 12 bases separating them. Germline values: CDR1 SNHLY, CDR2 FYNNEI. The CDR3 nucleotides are TGTGCCAGCAGTGAAGCGTACACGAGATTTAACTATGGCTACACCTTC. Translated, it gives CASSEAYTRFNYGYTF. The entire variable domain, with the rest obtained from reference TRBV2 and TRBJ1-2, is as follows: EPEVTQTPSHQVTQMGQEVILRCVPISNHLYFYWYRQILGQKVEFLVSFYNNEISEKSEIFDDQFSVERPDGSNFTLKIRSTKLEDSAMYFCASSEAYTRFNYGYTFGSGTRLTVV.

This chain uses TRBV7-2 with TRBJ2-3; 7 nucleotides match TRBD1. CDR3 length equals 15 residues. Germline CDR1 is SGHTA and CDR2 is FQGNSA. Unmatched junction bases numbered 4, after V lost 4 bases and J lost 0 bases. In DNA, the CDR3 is TGTGCCAGCAGCTATGACAGGGTCAGCACAGATACGCAGTATTTT. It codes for CASSYDRVSTDTQYF. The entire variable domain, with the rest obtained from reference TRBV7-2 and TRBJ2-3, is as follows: GAGVSQSPSNKVTEKGKDVELRCDPISGHTALYWYRQSLGQGLEFLIYFQGNSAPDKSGLPSDRFSAERTGGSVSTLTIQRTQQEDSAVYLCASSYDRVSTDTQYFGPGTRLTVL.

The DNA for the CDR3 is TGTGCCAGCGGGGACACTGAAGCTTTCTTT. This sequence encodes CASGDTEAFF. The genes are TRBV25-1 and TRBJ1-1; no firm D call. The CDR3 has 10 residues. The ends were cut back, 8 bases at V and 3 bases at J, with 4 bases in the middle. Germline V gene data show CDR1 as MGHDK and CDR2 as SYGVNS.

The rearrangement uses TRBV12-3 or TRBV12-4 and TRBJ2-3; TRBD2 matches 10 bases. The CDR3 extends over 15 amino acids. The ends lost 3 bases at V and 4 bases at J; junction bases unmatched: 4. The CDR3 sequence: CASSFERGGSDTQYF. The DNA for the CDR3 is TGTGCCAGCAGTTTTGAGCGGGGGGGGTCAGATACGCAGTATTTT.

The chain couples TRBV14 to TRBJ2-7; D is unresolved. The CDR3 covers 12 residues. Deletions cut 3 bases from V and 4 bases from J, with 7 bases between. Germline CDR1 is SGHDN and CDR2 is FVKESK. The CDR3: CASSQVAYEQYF. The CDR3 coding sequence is TGTGCCAGCAGCCAGGTAGCATACGAGCAGTACTTC.

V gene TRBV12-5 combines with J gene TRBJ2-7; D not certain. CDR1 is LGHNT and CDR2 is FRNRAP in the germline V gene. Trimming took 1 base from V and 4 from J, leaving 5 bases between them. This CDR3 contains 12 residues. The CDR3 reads CASGLAIYEQYF. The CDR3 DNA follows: TGTGCTAGTGGTTTGGCTATTTACGAGCAGTACTTC.

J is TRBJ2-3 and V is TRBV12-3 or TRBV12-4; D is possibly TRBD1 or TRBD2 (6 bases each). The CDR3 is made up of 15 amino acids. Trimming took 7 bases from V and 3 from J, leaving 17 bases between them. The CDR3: CASTPAGGPTDTQYF. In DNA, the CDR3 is TGTGCCAGCACTCCGGCTGGGGGGCCGACAGATACGCAGTATTTT.

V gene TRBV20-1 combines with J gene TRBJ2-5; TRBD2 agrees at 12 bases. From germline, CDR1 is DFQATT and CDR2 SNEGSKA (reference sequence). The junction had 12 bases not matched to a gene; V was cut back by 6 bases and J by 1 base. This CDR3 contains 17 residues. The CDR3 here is CSAPALAGGRPQETQYF. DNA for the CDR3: TGCAGTGCCCCCGCCCTAGCGGGGGGGCGCCCCCAAGAGACCCAGTACTTC.

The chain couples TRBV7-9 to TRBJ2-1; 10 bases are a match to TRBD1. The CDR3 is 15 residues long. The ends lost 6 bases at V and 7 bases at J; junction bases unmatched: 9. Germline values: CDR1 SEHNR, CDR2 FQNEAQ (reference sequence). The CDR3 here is CASRLMGQGSNEQFF. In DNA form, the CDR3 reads TGTGCCAGCAGATTAATGGGACAGGGGTCGAATGAGCAGTTCTTC.

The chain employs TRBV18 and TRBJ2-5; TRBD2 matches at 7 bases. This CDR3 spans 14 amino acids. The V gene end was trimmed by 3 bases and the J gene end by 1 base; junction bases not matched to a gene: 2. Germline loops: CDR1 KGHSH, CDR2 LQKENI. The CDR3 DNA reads TGTGCCAGCTCACCGGGGGGGACCCAAGAGACCCAGTACTTC. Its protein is CASSPGGTQETQYF.

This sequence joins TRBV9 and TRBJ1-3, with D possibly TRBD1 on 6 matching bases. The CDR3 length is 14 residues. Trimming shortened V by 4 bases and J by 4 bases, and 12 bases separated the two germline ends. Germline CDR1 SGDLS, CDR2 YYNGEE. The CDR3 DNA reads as TGTGCCAGCAGCATGACAGGAGCGGGAAACACCATATATTTT. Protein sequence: CASSMTGAGNTIYF.

CDR3 region: CASSQGTGTNTGELFF. The CDR3 nucleotides are TGCGCCAGCAGCCAAGGGACAGGGACGAACACCGGGGAGCTGTTTTTT. V gene TRBV4-1 combines with J gene TRBJ2-2; 8 bases match TRBD1. The CDR3 loop spans 16 amino acids. The germline CDR1 and CDR2 sequences are MGHRA and YSYEKL. Trimming removed 1 base from V and 0 bases from J; junction bases left unmatched: 1.

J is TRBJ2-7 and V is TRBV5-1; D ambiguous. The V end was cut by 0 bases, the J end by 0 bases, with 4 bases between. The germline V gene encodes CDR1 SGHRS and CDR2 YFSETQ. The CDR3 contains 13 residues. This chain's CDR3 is CASSLDISYEQYF. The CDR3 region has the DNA TGCGCCAGCAGCTTGGACATCTCCTACGAGCAGTACTTC.

For the CDR3, the DNA is TGTGCCAGCAGTTACCGGGACAGGGGGCATACTGAAGCTTTCTTT. Its translation: CASSYRDRGHTEAFF. The chain combines TRBV6-2 or TRBV6-3 with TRBJ1-1; TRBD1 agrees at 12 bases. The J segment lost 5 bases and the V segment lost 2 bases, leaving 3 bases of the junction unmatched. Looked up from germline, CDR1 is MNHEY and CDR2 is SVGEGT. The CDR3 is 15 amino acids.